The 30 T cell receptor beta chains listed next were all sequenced from one sample in a study of OX40 agonist ivuxolimab in advanced cancers. Profiling relied on immunoSEQ multiplex PCR, and the TCRdb table lists in-frame clones only, not all of them. The sample lists approximately 60,000 clones; 81% were seen once. This material consisted of CD4+ or CD8+ T cells sorted from blood, taken in a trial of the OX40 agonist ivuxolimab. Receptor source: an adult with an advanced solid tumor such as melanoma, head and neck, liver or kidney cancer.

The chain recombines TRBV7-6 with TRBJ2-5; 13 nucleotides align to TRBD2. V shed 6 bases, J shed 4 bases, and the junction held 5 bases outside the gene matches. The CDR3 loop spans 15 amino acids. Germline V gene sequence: CDR1 SGHVS, CDR2 FNYEAQ. The chain's CDR3 is CASRWTSGGGETQYF. CDR3 coding DNA: TGTGCCAGCAGATGGACTAGCGGGGGAGGAGAGACCCAGTACTTC.

The rearrangement uses TRBV9 and TRBJ2-3; the D gene could be TRBD1 or TRBD2 (5 bases each). CDR1 and CDR2 (germline): SGDLS, YYNGEE. The CDR3 contains 13 residues. V gave up 7 bases and J gave up 11 bases, with 20 bases separating them. Here the CDR3 reads CASSRDPAGGQYF. In DNA, the CDR3 is TGTGCCAGCTCCCGGGACCCGGCAGGAGGGCAGTATTTT.

The gene calls are TRBV5-8 and TRBJ2-1; TRBD1 is a possible D gene (6 bases). The V gene lost 1 base and the J gene lost 4 bases, with 9 bases spanning the gap. CDR3 size: 14 residues. Germline CDR1 and CDR2: SGHTS and YDEGEE. The CDR3 coding sequence is TGTGCCAGCAGCTTGCAGCAGGGGTACAATGAGCAGTTCTTC. Protein sequence: CASSLQQGYNEQFF. Supplemented by reference TRBV5-8 and TRBJ2-1, the full variable domain reads EAGVTQSPTHLIKTRGQQATLRCSPISGHTSVYWYQQALGLGLQFLLWYDEGEERNRGNFPPRFSGRQFPNYSSELNVNALELEDSALYLCASSLQQGYNEQFFGPGTRLTVL.

CDR3 nucleotide sequence: TGTGCCAGCAGCTCGAGTTTGGCGCAGAACACTGAAGCTTTCTTT. It specifies CASSSSLAQNTEAFF. This chain uses TRBV7-2 with TRBJ1-1; D gene unclear. Germline values: CDR1 SGHTA, CDR2 FQGNSA. V was shortened by 4 bases and J by 1 base, with 13 bases between the two germline ends. The CDR3 spans 15 residues.

This chain uses TRBV5-6 with TRBJ2-1; D call uncertain. V was shortened by 8 bases and J by 3 bases, with 12 bases between the two germline ends. From germline, CDR1 is SGHDT and CDR2 YYEEEE. The CDR3 runs 13 residues. This CDR3 reads CASAPVGYNEQFF. CDR3 nucleotides: TGTGCCAGTGCGCCTGTCGGCTACAATGAGCAGTTCTTC.

The V call is TRBV5-5, the J call TRBJ1-5, with D unclear. The CDR3 length is 13 residues. With 2 bases removed from V and 11 bases from J, the gap between germline ends came to 14 bases. Per the germline V gene, CDR1 is SGHKS and CDR2 is YYEKEE (reference sequence). CDR3 DNA: TGTGCCAGCAGCTTATCACCCCTTCTATCCCAGCATTTT. Residues: CASSLSPLLSQHF.

The rearrangement links TRBV10-3 to TRBJ2-5; D is perhaps TRBD1 or TRBD2 (6 bases each). Per the germline V gene, CDR1 is ENHRY and CDR2 is SYGVKD. The CDR3 spans 14 residues. V was cut by 4 bases and J by 7 bases, with 16 bases left in between. CDR3: CAISGDGGRATQYF. CDR3 nucleotides: TGTGCCATCAGTGGGGACGGGGGCCGGGCGACCCAGTACTTC.

The J gene is TRBJ2-5, the V gene TRBV19; no clear D gene. Trimming took 3 bases from V and 1 from J, leaving 6 bases between them. The CDR3 has 13 residues. Looked up from germline, CDR1 is LNHDA and CDR2 is SQIVND (reference sequence). CDR3 sequence: CASSIGSQETQYF. The CDR3 nucleotides are TGTGCCAGTAGTATCGGCAGCCAAGAGACCCAGTACTTC.

The CDR3: CASRTTQGPNYGYTF. DNA of the CDR3: TGTGCCAGCAGAACAACCCAAGGCCCCAACTATGGCTACACCTTC. The V and J genes are TRBV6-1 and TRBJ1-2; no reliable D call. The CDR3 extends over 15 amino acids. V dropped 6 bases and J dropped 2 bases, with 16 bases sitting between them. Germline values: CDR1 MNHNS, CDR2 SASEGT.

Here the CDR3 DNA reads TGTGCCAGCAGCCAAGATCAACAGCAGCCCCAGCATTTT. Amino acid sequence: CASSQDQQQPQHF. The chain joins TRBV4-2 to TRBJ1-5, with unresolved D. This CDR3 is built from 13 residues. The V gene's germline CDR1 is LGHNA and CDR2 YNFKEQ. Trimming took off 0 bases at V and 7 bases at J, with 7 bases between the two ends.

A few counts support this clone. The chain recombines TRBV11-2 with TRBJ2-2, with D possibly TRBD1 on 5 matching bases. Germline CDR1 is SGHAT and CDR2 is FQNNGV. The CDR3 spans 13 residues. V lost 3 bases and J lost 8, with 10 bases in between. In nucleotides, the CDR3 is TGTGCCAGCAGCTTGACAGACTTAGGGGAGCTGTTTTTT. Translation: CASSLTDLGELFF.

The chain employs TRBV10-1 and TRBJ2-6; 8 nucleotides line up with TRBD1. CDR3 length equals 15 residues. The V segment lost 7 bases and the J segment 5 bases; nucleotides outside the gene matches: 7. Germline V CDR1 and CDR2: WNHNN, SYGVQD (reference sequence). CDR3: CASNPDRGRANVLTF. The CDR3 DNA is TGCGCCAGCAACCCTGACAGGGGAAGGGCCAACGTCCTGACTTTC.

This clone appeared a few times. The rearrangement uses TRBV5-1 and TRBJ1-6; tentatively, D is TRBD1 (6 bases). Trimming took 0 bases from V and 7 from J, leaving 11 bases between them. The CDR3 length is 15 residues. The V gene's germline CDR1 is SGHRS and CDR2 YFSETQ. The CDR3 sequence is CASSLDRVDNSPLHF. As DNA, the CDR3 is TGCGCCAGCAGCTTGGACAGGGTGGACAATTCACCCCTCCACTTT.

The genes are TRBV11-2 and TRBJ2-1; TRBD2 matches at 8 bases. The V segment lost 0 bases and the J segment 7 bases; nucleotides outside the gene matches: 8. Germline V CDR1 and CDR2: SGHAT, FQNNGV. This CDR3 contains 16 residues. CDR3 sequence: CASSLEGRGGWNEQFF. The CDR3 region has the DNA TGTGCCAGCAGCTTAGAAGGCCGCGGGGGGTGGAATGAGCAGTTCTTC.

This clone was seen just once. The CDR3 nucleotides read TGTGCCAGCAGTTTATACAGGGGAGAGACCCAGTACTTC. This codes for CASSLYRGETQYF. The rearrangement joins TRBV27 to TRBJ2-5; 7 bases map to TRBD1. Trimming removed 1 base from V and 4 bases from J; junction bases left unmatched: 0. CDR3 length equals 13 residues. Germline V gene sequence: CDR1 MNHEY, CDR2 SMNVEV (reference sequence).

The sample holds one count of this clone. As DNA, the CDR3 is TGTGCCACCAAAACAGGGACCAACACCGGGGAGCTGTTTTTT. Its protein is CATKTGTNTGELFF. This chain connects TRBV5-4 to TRBJ2-2; D perhaps matches TRBD1 (6 bases). The CDR3 is 14 residues long. Trimming removed 9 bases at V and 2 bases at J, with 14 bases between. Germline V gene lookup returns CDR1 SGHNT and CDR2 YYREEE (reference sequence).

This clone was seen once. The chain is built from TRBV6-1 and TRBJ2-5; D uncertain. V gave up 11 bases and J gave up 5 bases, with 15 bases separating them. This CDR3 is built from 12 residues. CDR1 is MNHNS, CDR2 SASEGT, per germline. CDR3 DNA sequence: TGTGCCGGCAAGCTAATGGGGGAGACCCAGTACTTC. Its translation: CAGKLMGETQYF.

This clone turned up a few times. The rearrangement uses TRBV5-1 and TRBJ1-2, with TRBD1 matching 7 bases. V trimming: 4 bases; J trimming: 2 bases; junction bases outside the gene matches: 2. Germline V CDR1 and CDR2: SGHRS, YFSETQ. The CDR3 extends over 13 amino acids. CDR3 coding DNA: TGCGCCAGCAGCGGGGGACAGAACTATGGCTACACCTTC. Protein product: CASSGGQNYGYTF.

This chain joins TRBV6-5 and TRBJ2-3; TRBD2 matches 7 bases. Germline CDR1 MNHEY, CDR2 SVGAGI. The CDR3 has 14 residues. V lost 7 bases and J lost 0; bases outside the gene matches: 4. This CDR3 is CASNPAGSTDTQYF. The DNA of the CDR3 is TGTGCCAGCAACCCAGCGGGGAGCACAGATACGCAGTATTTT.

The chain has TRBV7-2 and TRBJ2-1; TRBD2 aligns across 7 bases. There are 14 residues in the CDR3. The germline V gene encodes CDR1 SGHTA and CDR2 FQGNSA. The J segment lost 9 bases and the V segment lost 1 base, leaving 6 bases of the junction unmatched. The CDR3 spells CASSLEGGRGEQFF. DNA for the CDR3: TGTGCCAGCAGCTTAGAGGGCGGGAGAGGTGAGCAGTTCTTC.

This chain joins TRBV6-5 and TRBJ2-7; D unclear. The V gene lost 6 bases and the J gene lost 2 bases, with 8 bases spanning the gap. Germline CDR1 and CDR2: MNHEY and SVGAGI. This CDR3 is built from 12 residues. DNA of the CDR3: TGTGCCAGCAGAAACATCGCCTACGAGCAGTACTTC. It translates to CASRNIAYEQYF.

This rearrangement joins TRBV7-2 to TRBJ2-5; 8 nucleotides agree with TRBD1. After removal of 5 bases from V and 4 bases from J, the junction contained 6 bases not matched to a gene. Germline V lookup: CDR1 SGHTA, CDR2 FQGNSA. The CDR3 sequence is 14 residues long. The chain's CDR3 is CASSVQGGPETQYF. The CDR3 DNA follows: TGTGCCAGCAGCGTACAGGGGGGCCCAGAGACCCAGTACTTC.

The V call is TRBV30, the J call TRBJ1-1; D call uncertain. The CDR3 spans 15 residues. V was trimmed by 1 base and J by 0 bases, leaving 12 bases between them. Germline CDR1 GTSNPN, CDR2 SVGIG (reference sequence). CDR3 in amino acids: CAWSELSRVNTEAFF. The CDR3 DNA is TGTGCCTGGAGTGAACTTTCCCGTGTGAACACTGAAGCTTTCTTT.

The rearrangement links TRBV10-3 to TRBJ2-3; 10 nucleotides match TRBD2. V lost 0 bases, J lost 7 bases, and 10 bases stayed unmatched. CDR3 size: 17 residues. Germline CDR1 reads ENHRY; CDR2 reads SYGVKD. CDR3 in DNA: TGTGCCATCAGTGAGTCGATAGCGGGGGGACGTATGAATACGCAGTATTTT. Translation gives CAISESIAGGRMNTQYF.

The chain combines TRBV29-1 with TRBJ2-4, with D possibly matching TRBD1 (6 bases). V lost 4 bases, J lost 10 bases, and 14 bases lay in between. Germline-derived CDR1 and CDR2 are SQVTM and ANQGSEA. The CDR3 has 12 amino acids. The CDR3 sequence: CSVVQQGGIQYF. CDR3 coding DNA: TGCAGCGTTGTGCAACAGGGTGGAATTCAGTACTTC.

The CDR3 sequence: CASSIPGQTGELFF. The DNA of the CDR3 is TGTGCCAGTAGTATACCCGGACAAACCGGGGAGCTGTTTTTT. V usage is TRBV19 and J usage is TRBJ2-2, with D possibly TRBD1 on 5 matching bases. The CDR3 has 14 amino acids. CDR1 and CDR2 from the germline V gene are LNHDA and SQIVND (reference sequence). The ends were cut back, 2 bases at V and 5 bases at J, with 9 bases in the middle.

This chain connects TRBV6-5 to TRBJ1-2, with D unclear. Trimming removed 6 bases at V and 3 bases at J, with 11 bases between. CDR3 length equals 13 residues. Germline loops: CDR1 MNHEY, CDR2 SVGAGI. The CDR3 sequence: CASRVSSDYGYTF. DNA of the CDR3: TGTGCCAGCAGGGTTAGCTCCGACTATGGCTACACCTTC.

This clone has only one observation. V gene TRBV27 combines with J gene TRBJ2-7; 9 bases line up with TRBD1. This CDR3 is built from 17 residues. With V trimmed by 0 bases and J by 4 bases, 10 bases remained unmatched. The germline V gene has CDR1 MNHEY and CDR2 SMNVEV (reference sequence). The CDR3 loop reads CASSLSGSRTGAYEQYF. As DNA, the CDR3 is TGTGCCAGCAGTTTATCGGGGAGCCGGACAGGGGCATACGAGCAGTACTTC.

The CDR3 coding sequence is TGTGCCAGCAGTGAAATTGAGAACACTGAAGCTTTCTTT. It encodes CASSEIENTEAFF. The V call is TRBV2, the J call TRBJ1-1; no firm D call. In germline, CDR1 is SNHLY, CDR2 FYNNEI. The CDR3 is 13 residues long. Between the trimmed V and J ends, which lost 2 bases and 1 base, there was a span of 5 bases.

The table lists this clone with a few counts. V usage is TRBV28 and J usage is TRBJ1-2; D possibly corresponds to TRBD1 (5 bases). The V gene's germline CDR1 is MDHEN and CDR2 SYDVKM. This CDR3 comprises 13 residues. Trimming pared 3 bases from V and 8 bases from J, leaving 13 bases between. In DNA form, the CDR3 reads TGTGCCAGCAGTTTTACCCGGGGGGGAGGCTACACCTTC. Its translation is CASSFTRGGGYTF.